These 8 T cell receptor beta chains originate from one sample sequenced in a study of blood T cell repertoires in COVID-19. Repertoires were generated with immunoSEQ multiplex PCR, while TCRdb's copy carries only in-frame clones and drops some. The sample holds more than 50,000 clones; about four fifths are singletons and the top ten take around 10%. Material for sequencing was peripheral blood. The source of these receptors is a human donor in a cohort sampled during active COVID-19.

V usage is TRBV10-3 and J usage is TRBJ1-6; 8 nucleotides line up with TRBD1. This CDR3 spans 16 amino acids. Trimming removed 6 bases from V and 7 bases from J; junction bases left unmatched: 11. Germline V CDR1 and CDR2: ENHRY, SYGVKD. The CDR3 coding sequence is TGTGCCATCAGGGGCTCCGGGACAGGAGAGAATTCACCCCTCCACTTT. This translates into CAIRGSGTGENSPLHF.

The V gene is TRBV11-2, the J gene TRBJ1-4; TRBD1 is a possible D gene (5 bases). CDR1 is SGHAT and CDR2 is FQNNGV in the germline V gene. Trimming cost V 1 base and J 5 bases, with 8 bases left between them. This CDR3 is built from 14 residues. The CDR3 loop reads CASSLGTWNEKLFF. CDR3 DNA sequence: TGTGCCAGCAGCTTAGGGACATGGAATGAAAAACTGTTTTTT.

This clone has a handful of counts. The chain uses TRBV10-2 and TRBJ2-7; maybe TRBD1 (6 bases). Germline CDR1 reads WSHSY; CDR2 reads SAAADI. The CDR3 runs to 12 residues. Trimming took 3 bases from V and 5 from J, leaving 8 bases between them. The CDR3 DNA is TGCGCCAGCAGTGATGGGGGCCACGAGCAGTACTTC. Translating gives CASSDGGHEQYF.

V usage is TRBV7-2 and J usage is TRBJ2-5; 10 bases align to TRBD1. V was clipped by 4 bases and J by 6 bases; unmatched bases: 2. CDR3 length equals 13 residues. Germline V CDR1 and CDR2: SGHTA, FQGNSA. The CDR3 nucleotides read TGTGCCAGCAGCTCGGGACAGGGGAAGACCCAGTACTTC. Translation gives CASSSGQGKTQYF.

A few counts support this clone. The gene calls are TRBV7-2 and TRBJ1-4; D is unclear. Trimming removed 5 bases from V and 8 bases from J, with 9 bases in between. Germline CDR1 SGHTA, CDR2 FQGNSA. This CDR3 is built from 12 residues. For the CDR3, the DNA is TGTGCCAGCAGCCCCTCAAGCGAAAAACTGTTTTTT. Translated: CASSPSSEKLFF.

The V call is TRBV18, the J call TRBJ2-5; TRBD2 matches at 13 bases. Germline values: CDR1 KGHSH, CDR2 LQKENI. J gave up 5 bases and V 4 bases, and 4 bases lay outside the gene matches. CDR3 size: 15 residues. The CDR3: CASSRTSGRSETQYF. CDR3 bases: TGTGCCAGCTCACGGACTAGCGGGAGATCTGAGACCCAGTACTTC.

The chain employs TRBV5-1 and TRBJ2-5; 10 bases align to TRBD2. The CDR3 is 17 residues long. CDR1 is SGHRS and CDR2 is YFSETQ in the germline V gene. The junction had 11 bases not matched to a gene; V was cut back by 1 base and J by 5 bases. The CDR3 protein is CASSLRQPLAGVETQYF. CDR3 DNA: TGCGCCAGCAGCTTGAGGCAGCCGCTAGCGGGAGTTGAGACCCAGTACTTC.

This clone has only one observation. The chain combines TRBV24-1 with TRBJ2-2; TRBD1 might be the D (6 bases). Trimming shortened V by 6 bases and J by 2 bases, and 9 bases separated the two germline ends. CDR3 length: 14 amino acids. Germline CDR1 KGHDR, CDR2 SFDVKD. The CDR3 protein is CATSPGANTGELFF. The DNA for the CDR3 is TGTGCCACCAGTCCAGGGGCTAACACCGGGGAGCTGTTTTTT.